A single sample is the source of the 13 T cell receptor beta chains below, sequenced in a study of PD-1 blockade in classical Hodgkin lymphoma. All patients relapsed after autologous stem cell transplantation, and brentuximab vedotin exposure varied. Magnetic depletion of unwanted cells isolated CD4+ T cells from thawed PBMCs. The method was immunoSEQ multiplex PCR; TCRdb's version includes in-frame clones alone and lacks a portion of them. The sample consists of 17,000 or so clones, around 81% of them appearing once. The source was CD4+ T cells from blood, collected at baseline. The origin of the receptors is a human donor with classical Hodgkin lymphoma.

This clone was picked up a small number of times. The chain links TRBV6-5 to TRBJ2-7; D is uncertain. Trimming shortened V by 10 bases and J by 7 bases, and 11 bases separated the two germline ends. Germline CDR1 and CDR2: MNHEY and SVGAGI. The CDR3 extends over 10 amino acids. In DNA, the CDR3 is TGTGCCACCCGAAGAGTAGAGCAGTACTTC. Translation: CATRRVEQYF.

V and J are TRBV2 and TRBJ2-2, with D unresolved. Trimming pared 2 bases from V and 4 bases from J, leaving 11 bases between. This CDR3 comprises 15 residues. Germline CDR1 and CDR2: SNHLY and FYNNEI. CDR3: CASSEQGLSTGELFF. The CDR3 DNA reads TGTGCCAGCAGTGAACAAGGGCTTAGCACCGGGGAGCTGTTTTTT.

The chain combines TRBV5-4 with TRBJ2-5, with TRBD1 matching 8 bases. This CDR3 is built from 16 residues. Germline loops: CDR1 SGHNT, CDR2 YYREEE (reference sequence). V lost 3 bases and J lost 2; bases outside the gene matches: 9. This chain's CDR3 is CASSSFTGTGQETQYF. The CDR3 nucleotides read TGTGCCAGCAGCTCGTTTACCGGGACAGGTCAAGAGACCCAGTACTTC.

This chain connects TRBV19 to TRBJ2-7; tentative D call: TRBD2 (5 bases). CDR1 LNHDA and CDR2 SQIVND come from the germline V gene (reference sequence). V was pared by 3 bases and J by 0 bases, with 18 bases between. This CDR3 region has 17 residues. The CDR3 DNA follows: TGTGCCAGTAGTATTCGGGGTGGACGGAGAAGCTCCTACGAGCAGTACTTC. Its protein product is CASSIRGGRRSSYEQYF.

The V gene is TRBV18, the J gene TRBJ2-7; 8 nucleotides line up with TRBD1. Germline V gives CDR1 KGHSH, CDR2 LQKENI. CDR3 length equals 14 residues. J lost 6 bases, V lost 5 bases, and 9 bases had no gene match. Written as DNA, the CDR3 is TGTGCCAGCTCAGCCGGGACAGGACCTACCGAGCAGTACTTC. Its translation is CASSAGTGPTEQYF.

This chain connects TRBV2 to TRBJ2-5; a weak D match, TRBD1 (5 bases). Trimming stripped 7 bases from V and 3 bases from J, with 18 bases between. The CDR3 sequence is 15 residues long. Per the germline V gene, CDR1 is SNHLY and CDR2 is FYNNEI. CDR3: CASTGRPRAEETQYF. For the CDR3, the DNA is TGTGCCAGCACCGGAAGGCCCAGGGCCGAAGAGACCCAGTACTTC.

This rearrangement joins TRBV7-9 to TRBJ2-2; 7 bases align to TRBD1. From germline, CDR1 is SEHNR and CDR2 FQNEAQ (reference sequence). J gave up 6 bases and V 3 bases, and 1 base lay outside the gene matches. This CDR3 spans 13 amino acids. CDR3 region: CASSLTGPGELFF. The DNA for the CDR3 is TGTGCCAGCAGCTTGACAGGGCCCGGGGAGCTGTTTTTT.

The chain employs TRBV7-2 and TRBJ2-5, with D maybe TRBD1 (7 bases). This CDR3 spans 14 amino acids. Germline CDR1 reads SGHTA; CDR2 reads FQGNSA. The V gene lost 2 bases and the J gene lost 7 bases, with 14 bases spanning the gap. The CDR3 DNA reads TGTGCCAGCAGCTTACCAGGGGGGTATGTGACCCAGTACTTC. Amino acids: CASSLPGGYVTQYF.

This clone was counted a single time. This chain uses TRBV28 with TRBJ2-3; 8 bases line up with TRBD1. V was pared by 3 bases and J by 0 bases, with 8 bases of the junction left unmatched. CDR3 length: 17 amino acids. Germline CDR1 is MDHEN and CDR2 is SYDVKM. The CDR3 sequence: CASSLLEGQESTDTQYF. CDR3 DNA: TGTGCCAGCAGTTTGCTCGAGGGACAGGAGAGCACAGATACGCAGTATTTT.

This chain connects TRBV18 to TRBJ1-2; TRBD1 is a possible D gene (5 bases). Germline lookup yields CDR1 KGHSH and CDR2 LQKENI. The CDR3 contains 14 residues. V was pared by 3 bases and J by 4 bases, with 12 bases between. Here the CDR3 DNA reads TGTGCCAGCTCACCTGGCAGGGAAGCCTATGGCTACACCTTC. Translation: CASSPGREAYGYTF.

This clone was observed a single time. The CDR3 here is CASSWEGTDTQYF. CDR3 sequence (DNA): TGCGCCAGCAGCTGGGAGGGTACAGATACGCAGTATTTT. The rearrangement uses TRBV5-1 and TRBJ2-3, with 7 nucleotides matching TRBD2. Germline trimming cut 3 bases from V and 3 bases from J; bases unmatched to any gene: 1. Germline lookup yields CDR1 SGHRS and CDR2 YFSETQ. The CDR3 has 13 residues.

V usage is TRBV7-8 and J usage is TRBJ1-3, with D tentatively TRBD1 (6 bases). Germline V lookup: CDR1 SGHVS, CDR2 FQNEAQ. V lost 1 base and J lost 5, with 12 bases in between. This CDR3 region has 15 residues. The CDR3 loop reads CASSLVGGGRNTIYF. CDR3 DNA sequence: TGTGCCAGCAGCTTAGTGGGAGGGGGAAGAAACACCATATATTTT.

Only one count was recorded for this clone. The chain couples TRBV9 to TRBJ2-7; TRBD2 matches at 12 bases. V lost 0 bases, J lost 5 bases, and 18 bases stayed unmatched. Germline CDR1 and CDR2: SGDLS and YYNGEE. The CDR3 is 20 amino acids. The CDR3 DNA is TGTGCCAGCAGCGTAGGACCCCTCCCTCTAGCGGGAGGGCCCCGGGACGAGCAGTACTTC. It encodes CASSVGPLPLAGGPRDEQYF.